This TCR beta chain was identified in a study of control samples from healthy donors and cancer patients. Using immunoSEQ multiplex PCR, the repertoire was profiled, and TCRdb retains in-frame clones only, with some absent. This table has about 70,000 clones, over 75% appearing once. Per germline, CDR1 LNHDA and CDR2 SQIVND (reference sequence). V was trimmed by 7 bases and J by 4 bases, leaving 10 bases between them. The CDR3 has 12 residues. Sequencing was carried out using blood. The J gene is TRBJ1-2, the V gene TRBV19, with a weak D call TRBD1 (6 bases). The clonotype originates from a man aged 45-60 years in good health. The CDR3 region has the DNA TGTGCCAGTACAGGGGCCAGCTATGGCTACACCTTC. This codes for CASTGASYGYTF.